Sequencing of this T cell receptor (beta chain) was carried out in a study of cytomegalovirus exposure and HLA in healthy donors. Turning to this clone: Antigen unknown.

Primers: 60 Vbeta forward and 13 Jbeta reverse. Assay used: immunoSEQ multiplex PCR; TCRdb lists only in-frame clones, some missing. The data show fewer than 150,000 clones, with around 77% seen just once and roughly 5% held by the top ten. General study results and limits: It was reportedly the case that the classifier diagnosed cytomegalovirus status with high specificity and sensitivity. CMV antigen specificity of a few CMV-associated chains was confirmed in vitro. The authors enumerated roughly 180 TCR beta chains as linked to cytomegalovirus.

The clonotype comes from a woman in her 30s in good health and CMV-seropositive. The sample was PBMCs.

This CDR3 reads CASSKSPGQGNTGELFF. In nucleotides, the CDR3 is TGTGCCAGCAGCAAATCCCCGGGACAGGGGAACACCGGGGAGCTGTTTTTT. The chain employs TRBV7-9 and TRBJ2-2, with TRBD1 identical over 9 bases. The ends lost 5 bases at V and 1 base at J; junction bases unmatched: 8. Germline V gene sequence: CDR1 SEHNR, CDR2 FQNEAQ (reference sequence). The CDR3 has 17 amino acids.